The clone carrying this T cell receptor beta chain was seen once. Antigen specificity is unknown. Germline assignment: CDR1 SGHRS and CDR2 YFSETQ. Trimming cost V 2 bases and J 8 bases, with 7 bases left between them. The CDR3 runs to 12 residues. Using immunoSEQ multiplex PCR, the repertoire was profiled, and TCRdb retains in-frame clones only, with some absent. The sample holds some 110,000 clones, approximately 85% seen once. This entry comes from a study of T cell responses to AZD1222 COVID-19 vaccine. Study-wide results and limits: Seropositive at baseline were only a handful of AZD1222 recipients.

The sample was peripheral blood, taken on day 0 of MenACWY control vaccination. This receptor was identified in an adult in good health. The chain recombines TRBV5-1 with TRBJ2-2; D remains unclear. The CDR3 region has the DNA TGCGCCAGCAGCTTAGGGCTTGGGGAGCTGTTTTTT. Translation: CASSLGLGELFF.